This is a list of T cell receptor beta chains from one sample in a study of glioma-infiltrating T cells. TCRdb recomputed calls from the multiplex PCR reads with MiXCR, one row per CDR3 protein. The sample yields 100,000 to 150,000 distinct CDR3 sequences, around 23% seen once. The sequencing input was glioma tissue, nonneoplastic brain tissue, or PBMCs (not recorded which). The receptors were sampled from a human donor with low-grade glioma or glioblastoma, undergoing nonglioma brain surgery, or in good health (not recorded which). The CDR3 runs from the conserved cysteine through the conserved F or W. D genes are given only for firm matches. Rows may omit the clone size; those that give it use once, few, many or a size class.

CDR3 protein,CDR3 DNA,V gene,D gene,J gene,clone size
CASSPMAISGNTIYF,TGTGCCAGCAGCCCAATGGCCATCTCTGGAAACACCATATATTTT,TRBV7-2,.,TRBJ1-3,few
CASSLFLGLAENTGELFF,TGTGCCAGCAGTTTATTTCTGGGACTAGCGGAGAACACCGGGGAGCTGTTTTTT,TRBV27,TRBD2,TRBJ2-2,few
CASSLVQGNTGELFF,TGTGCCAGCAGTTTAGTACAGGGGAACACCGGGGAGCTGTTTTTT,TRBV12-3/TRBV12-4,.,TRBJ2-2,few
CASSLWPSGTGTNTEAFF,TGCGCCAGCAGCCTTTGGCCCTCCGGGACAGGGACGAACACTGAAGCTTTCTTT,TRBV5-1,TRBD1,TRBJ1-1,.
CASLTMGMTDTQYF,TGTGCCAGCCTTACGATGGGGATGACAGATACGCAGTATTTT,TRBV11-2,.,TRBJ2-3,few
CAADHSGANVLTF,TGTGCCGCGGACCACTCTGGGGCCAACGTCCTGACTTTC,TRBV28,.,TRBJ2-6,.
CASSQDVSQYF,TGTGCCAGCAGCCAAGATGTGTCCCAGTACTTC,TRBV3-1,.,TRBJ2-5,.
CASSLEGNGQPQHF,TGTGCCAGCAGCTTGGAGGGGAACGGTCAGCCCCAGCATTTT,TRBV5-4,.,TRBJ1-5,.
CSATLTGQETQYF,TGCAGTGCTACCCTGACAGGACAAGAGACCCAGTACTTC,TRBV20-1,.,TRBJ2-5,many
CATSGYQLSGANVLTF,TGTGCCACCAGTGGTTACCAGCTCTCTGGGGCCAACGTCCTGACTTTC,TRBV24-1,.,TRBJ2-6,many
CSARVGEQFF,TGCAGTGCTAGAGTGGGGGAGCAGTTCTTC,TRBV20-1,.,TRBJ2-1,many
CSARQGAGGNRPQHF,TGCAGTGCTAGACAGGGGGCGGGGGGCAATCGGCCCCAGCATTTT,TRBV20-1,TRBD1,TRBJ1-5,.